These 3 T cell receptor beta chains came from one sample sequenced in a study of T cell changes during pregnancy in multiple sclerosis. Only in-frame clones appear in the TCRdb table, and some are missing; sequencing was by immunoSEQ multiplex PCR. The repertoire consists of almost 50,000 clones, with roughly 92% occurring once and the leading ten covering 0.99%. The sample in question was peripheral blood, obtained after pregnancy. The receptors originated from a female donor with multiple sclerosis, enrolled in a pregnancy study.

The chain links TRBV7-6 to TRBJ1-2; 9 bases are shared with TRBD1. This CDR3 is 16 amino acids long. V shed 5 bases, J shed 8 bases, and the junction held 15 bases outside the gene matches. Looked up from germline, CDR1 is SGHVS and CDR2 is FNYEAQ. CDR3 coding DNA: TGTGCCAGCAGCCCCGGGGATAACAGGGGGCGAGGAGGCTACACCTTC. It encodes CASSPGDNRGRGGYTF.

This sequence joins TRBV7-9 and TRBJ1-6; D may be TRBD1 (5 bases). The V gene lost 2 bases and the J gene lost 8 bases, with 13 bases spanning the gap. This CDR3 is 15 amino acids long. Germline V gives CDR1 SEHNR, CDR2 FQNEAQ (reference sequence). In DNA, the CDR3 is TGTGCCAGCAGCTTATTGGGGGGAAACGATTCACCCCTCCACTTT. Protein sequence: CASSLLGGNDSPLHF. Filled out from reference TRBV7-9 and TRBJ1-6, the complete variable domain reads DTGVSQNPRHKITKRGQNVTFRCDPISEHNRLYWYRQTLGQGPEFLTYFQNEAQLEKSRLLSDRFSAERPKGSFSTLEIQRTEQGDSAMYLCASSLLGGNDSPLHFGNGTRLTVT.

CDR3 nucleotide sequence: TGTGCCAGCAGTTATGGGACAGGGACCGGGGAGCTGTTTTTT. It codes for CASSYGTGTGELFF. The chain has TRBV27 and TRBJ2-2; 9 nucleotides align to TRBD1. CDR3 length: 14 amino acids. J gave up 5 bases and V 4 bases, and 2 bases lay outside the gene matches. CDR1 and CDR2 from the germline V gene are MNHEY and SMNVEV (reference sequence).